This T cell receptor beta chain stems from a study of siplizumab effects on memory and regulatory T cells. Findings of the study overall: Naive T cell populations appeared to exhibit greater diversity than memory cells and appeared to be major alloresponse contributors. Some alloreactive sequences were traceable to unstimulated CD4+ memory cells, and siplizumab significantly reduced them. Among mappable alloreactive CD4+ clones, the Treg-derived fraction averaged approximately 73% with siplizumab versus under 30% in controls.

Using immunoSEQ multiplex PCR, the repertoire was profiled, and TCRdb retains in-frame clones only, with some absent. The data contain approximately 94,000 clones, under 95% of them singletons. For this clone: Its antigen remains unidentified.

The V gene's germline CDR1 is LGHNA and CDR2 YSLEER. The V segment lost 2 bases and the J segment 4 bases; nucleotides outside the gene matches: 7. The CDR3 contains 17 residues. The chain links TRBV4-3 to TRBJ2-1, with 11 bases that match TRBD2. The receptor was derived from a human donor in good health. Sample: CD8+ T cells sorted from blood. CDR3 nucleotide sequence: TGCGCCAGCAGCCAACACCCCGGGACTAGCGGATACAATGAGCAGTTCTTC. Protein sequence: CASSQHPGTSGYNEQFF.